This T cell receptor beta chain was sequenced in a study of T cell responses to AZD1222 COVID-19 vaccine. Whole-study findings and limits: The donor group comprised mostly white British people and more females; the analysis possibly underestimated clonal diversity. Increased Spike-specific TCR breadth and depth were observed after two AZD1222 doses.

Comment on this clone: Its antigen remains unidentified.

Using immunoSEQ multiplex PCR, the repertoire was profiled, and TCRdb retains in-frame clones only, with some absent. The sample consists of around 180,000 clones, around 93% of them appearing once. Trimming took off 1 base at V and 5 bases at J, with 13 bases between the two ends. Germline CDR1 is SEHNR and CDR2 is FQNEAQ (reference sequence). This CDR3 is 15 amino acids long. The sequencing used peripheral blood, collected on day 0 of AZD1222 vaccination. This chain uses TRBV7-9 with TRBJ2-3; TRBD2 is a possible D gene (5 bases). This TCR was recovered from an adult in good health. CDR3 DNA: TGTGCCAGCAGCTTAGTCAGCCCGAGCGGAGATACGCAGTATTTT. Protein product: CASSLVSPSGDTQYF.